Following are 13 T cell receptor beta chains from one sample sequenced in a study of response to subunit inactivated influenza vaccine. From the RT-PCR reads, TCRdb called clonotypes with MiXCR, one entry per CDR3 protein. Seen here are 500,000 to 550,000 distinct CDR3 sequences, less than 8% observed once, and the top ten hold 10% to 15%. The sequences come from PBMCs from blood, collected roughly 24 months after vaccination. These receptors were obtained from a man aged 50 to 69 who received an inactivated influenza vaccine.

This clonotype came up many times. The chain is built from TRBV27 and TRBJ2-7; 9 nucleotides line up with TRBD2. Trimming at V came to 2 bases and at J to 7 bases, leaving 9 bases not matched to a gene. Germline V CDR1 and CDR2: MNHEY, SMNVEV (reference sequence). CDR3 size: 15 residues. The chain's CDR3 is CASSLKVAGVGEQYF. The CDR3 DNA sequence: TGTGCCAGCAGTTTAAAGGTAGCGGGAGTCGGGGAGCAGTACTTC.

This clonotype was seen more than once but under ten times. V gene TRBV20-1 combines with J gene TRBJ2-1, with TRBD1 as a possible D gene (5 bases). With 2 bases removed from V and 3 bases from J, the gap between germline ends came to 14 bases. CDR3 length: 15 amino acids. The germline gives CDR1 DFQATT, CDR2 SNEGSKA (reference sequence). CDR3 protein: CSARSIGQGYNEQFF. For the CDR3, the DNA is TGCAGTGCTAGATCCATAGGTCAGGGCTACAATGAGCAGTTCTTC.

This clonotype was seen more than once but under ten times. V is TRBV6-2 or TRBV6-3 and J is TRBJ1-2, with TRBD1 matching 8 bases. Trimming took 6 bases from V and 3 from J; bases not matched to a gene: 9. Looked up from germline, CDR1 is MNHEY and CDR2 is SVGEGT. The CDR3 has 15 residues. The CDR3 protein is CASRKSGQGDYGYTF. CDR3 sequence (DNA): TGTGCCAGCAGGAAGTCTGGACAGGGTGACTATGGCTACACCTTC.

Only a few counts were recorded for this clonotype. The CDR3 nucleotides read TGTGCCAGCAGCAAACTACCGGGACTAGCGGGGGTTGAGCAGTTCTTC. Translated, it gives CASSKLPGLAGVEQFF. The chain has TRBV9 and TRBJ2-1, with 14 nucleotides matching TRBD2. Germline V gene sequence: CDR1 SGDLS, CDR2 YYNGEE. The V gene end was trimmed by 4 bases and the J gene end by 9 bases; junction bases not matched to a gene: 9. The CDR3 consists of 16 residues.

This clonotype was found a few times. The chain links TRBV12-3 or TRBV12-4 to TRBJ1-2; the D is unclear. CDR3 length: 13 residues. The V and J ends lost 4 bases and 6 bases respectively, with 12 bases between them. Here the CDR3 DNA reads TGTGCCAGCAGTTCACTAACATTGCATGGCTACACCTTC. The encoded protein is CASSSLTLHGYTF.

This clonotype was counted at least ten times. The rearrangement links TRBV6-2 or TRBV6-3 to TRBJ1-5, with a weak D call TRBD1 (5 bases). The V end lost 6 bases, the J end lost 2 bases, and 14 bases lay between the germline ends. Germline-derived CDR1 and CDR2 are MNHEY and SVGEGT. CDR3 length: 15 amino acids. CDR3 residues: CASSRQGFGNQPQHF. CDR3 DNA sequence: TGTGCCAGCAGCCGCCAGGGCTTCGGCAATCAGCCCCAGCATTTT.

This clonotype turned up a few times. The genes are TRBV3-1 and TRBJ2-1; D is ambiguous. The germline V gene has CDR1 LGHDT and CDR2 YNNKEL (reference sequence). The CDR3 loop spans 14 amino acids. V was pared by 2 bases and J by 0 bases, with 5 bases between. The CDR3 DNA follows: TGTGCCAGCAGCCAACGTAGCTCCTACAATGAGCAGTTCTTC. Its protein product is CASSQRSSYNEQFF.

This clonotype was detected only a few times. The chain carries TRBV6-2 or TRBV6-3 and TRBJ2-6; D may correspond to TRBD1 or TRBD2 (5 bases each). The V end was cut by 6 bases, the J end by 0 bases, with 15 bases between. The length of the CDR3 is 17 residues. Germline V gene data show CDR1 as MNHEY and CDR2 as SVGEGT. The CDR3: CASSPGPDRSGANVLTF. The CDR3 DNA sequence: TGTGCCAGCAGCCCGGGGCCCGACCGCTCTGGGGCCAACGTCCTGACTTTC.

This sequence joins TRBV10-1 and TRBJ2-5; TRBD2 matches 11 bases. Germline V gene sequence: CDR1 WNHNN, CDR2 SYGVQD (reference sequence). After removal of 3 bases from V and 5 bases from J, the junction contained 5 bases not matched to a gene. The CDR3 sequence is 15 residues long. CDR3 DNA: TGCGCCAGCAGTGATAGCGGGGGGGCCGATGAGACCCAGTACTTC. Its protein is CASSDSGGADETQYF.

The CDR3 reads CASSYSRLAAYEQYF. In DNA, the CDR3 is TGTGCCAGCAGTTACTCCAGACTAGCGGCCTACGAGCAGTACTTC. The V gene is TRBV6-2 or TRBV6-3, the J gene TRBJ2-7, with 9 bases identical to TRBD2. The CDR3 spans 15 residues. Germline V gene lookup returns CDR1 MNHEY and CDR2 SVGEGT. The V and J ends lost 0 bases and 2 bases, in that order; junction bases with no gene match: 2.

The genes are TRBV7-9 and TRBJ2-3; the D call may be TRBD1 or TRBD2 (6 bases each). CDR1 and CDR2 from the germline V gene are SEHNR and FQNEAQ (reference sequence). The CDR3 is 15 residues long. Trimming stripped 6 bases from V and 3 bases from J, with 16 bases between. CDR3 bases: TGTGCCAGCAGTCTAGCGACAGGAGTAACAGATACGCAGTATTTT. It translates to CASSLATGVTDTQYF. The full variable domain, with the rest looked up from reference TRBV7-9 and TRBJ2-3, is DTGVSQNPRHKITKRGQNVTFRCDPISEHNRLYWYRQTLGQGPEFLTYFQNEAQLEKSRLLSDRFSAERPKGSFSTLEIQRTEQGDSAMYLCASSLATGVTDTQYFGPGTRLTVL.

This clonotype was seen more than once but under ten times. V and J are TRBV11-2 and TRBJ2-4; no definite D call. CDR1 SGHAT and CDR2 FQNNGV come from the germline V gene. The CDR3 length is 19 residues. The V and J ends lost 0 bases and 1 base respectively, with 19 bases between them. DNA for the CDR3: TGTGCCAGCAGCTTAGATCGTGGTGCCGCCTACCTGGCCAAAAACATTCAGTACTTC. This encodes CASSLDRGAAYLAKNIQYF.

This clonotype showed up just a few times. This chain joins TRBV28 and TRBJ2-7, with 7 bases lining up with TRBD1. The CDR3 sequence is 16 residues long. V gave up 3 bases and J gave up 2 bases; unmatched junction bases: 10. The germline gives CDR1 MDHEN, CDR2 SYDVKM. CDR3: CASSFGMAGGPYEQYF. The DNA of the CDR3 is TGTGCCAGCAGTTTTGGGATGGCAGGGGGTCCCTACGAGCAGTACTTC.